This T cell receptor beta chain was sequenced in a study of OX40 agonist ivuxolimab in advanced cancers. For the study at large: The treatment was a fully human IgG2 OX40 agonist, ivuxolimab. Study results and limitations: The mean number of expanded clones was higher in CD8+ T cells than in CD4+.

Sequenced by immunoSEQ multiplex PCR; TCRdb stores in-frame clones only, minus some. The table records about 90,000 clones, over 80% of them present only once. At cycle 4 day 1, cycle 7 day 1, and baseline, blood was sampled. This CDR3 is 14 amino acids long. Germline V gives CDR1 KGHSY, CDR2 FQNENV. V dropped 3 bases and J dropped 1 base, with 9 bases sitting between them. In the case of this clone: Its cognate antigen is unknown.

Sequenced material: CD4+ or CD8+ T cells sorted from blood, taken in a trial of the OX40 agonist ivuxolimab. This chain connects TRBV16 to TRBJ1-1; a weak D match, TRBD1 (6 bases). The origin of this receptor is an adult with an advanced solid tumor such as melanoma, head and neck, liver or kidney cancer. CDR3 DNA: TGTGCCAGCAGCCAGGGGACAAGGAACACTGAAGCTTTCTTT. Translating gives CASSQGTRNTEAFF.